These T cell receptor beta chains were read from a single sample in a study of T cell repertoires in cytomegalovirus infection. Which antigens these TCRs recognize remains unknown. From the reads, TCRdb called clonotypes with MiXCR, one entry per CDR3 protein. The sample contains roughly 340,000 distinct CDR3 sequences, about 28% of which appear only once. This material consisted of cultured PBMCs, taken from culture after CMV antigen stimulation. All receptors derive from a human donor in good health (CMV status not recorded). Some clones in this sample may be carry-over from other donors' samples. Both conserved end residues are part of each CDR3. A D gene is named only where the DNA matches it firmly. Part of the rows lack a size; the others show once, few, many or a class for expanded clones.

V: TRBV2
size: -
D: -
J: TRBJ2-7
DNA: TGTGCCATCGCAGACGCCAACCAAGGCCCCGAGCAGTACTTC
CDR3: CAIADANQGPEQYF

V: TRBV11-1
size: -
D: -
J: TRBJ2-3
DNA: TGTGCCAGCGCTTGGGGCAGGGGCACAGATACGCAGTATTTT
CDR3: CASAWGRGTDTQYF

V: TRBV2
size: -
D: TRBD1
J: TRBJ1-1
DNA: TGTGCCAGCAGTGAAACGGACAGGGGAGGCACTGAAGCTTTCTTT
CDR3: CASSETDRGGTEAFF

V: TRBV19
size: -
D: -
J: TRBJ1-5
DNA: TGTGCCAGTAGTATTGGCAGCCCCCGCAATCAGCCCCAGCATTTT
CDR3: CASSIGSPRNQPQHF

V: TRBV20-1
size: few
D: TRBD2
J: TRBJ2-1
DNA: TGCAGTGCTAGAGGAGCGTGGGGGGGGGATGAGCAGTTCTTC
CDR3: CSARGAWGGDEQFF

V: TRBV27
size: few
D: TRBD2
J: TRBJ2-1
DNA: TGTGCCAGCAGTTGGACTAGGGCAGGAGATGAGCAGTTCTTC
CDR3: CASSWTRAGDEQFF

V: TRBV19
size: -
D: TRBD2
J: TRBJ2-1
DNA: TGTGCCAGTAGGATGACCCGGGACTACCTCTACAATGAGCAGTTCTTC
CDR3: CASRMTRDYLYNEQFF

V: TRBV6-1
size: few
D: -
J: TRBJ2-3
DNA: TGTGCCAGCGGGGGGAGCACAGATACGCAGTATTTT
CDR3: CASGGSTDTQYF

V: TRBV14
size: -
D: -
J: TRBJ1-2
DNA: TGTGCCAGCAGCCAAGTCAGCATAGGGGACGGCTACACCTTC
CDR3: CASSQVSIGDGYTF

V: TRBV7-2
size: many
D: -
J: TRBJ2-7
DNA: TGTGCCAGCAGCTGGGTGAGCCGGGACCCAGCCTACGAGCAGTACTTC
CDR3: CASSWVSRDPAYEQYF

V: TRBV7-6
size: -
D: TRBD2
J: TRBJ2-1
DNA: TGTGCCAGCAGCACCGTGTGGACTAGCGGGAGTAATGAGCAGTTCTTC
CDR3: CASSTVWTSGSNEQFF

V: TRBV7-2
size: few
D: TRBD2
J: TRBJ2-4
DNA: TGTGCCAGCAGCCCTAGTAGGACTAGCGGAAAAAACATTCAGTACTTC
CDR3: CASSPSRTSGKNIQYF